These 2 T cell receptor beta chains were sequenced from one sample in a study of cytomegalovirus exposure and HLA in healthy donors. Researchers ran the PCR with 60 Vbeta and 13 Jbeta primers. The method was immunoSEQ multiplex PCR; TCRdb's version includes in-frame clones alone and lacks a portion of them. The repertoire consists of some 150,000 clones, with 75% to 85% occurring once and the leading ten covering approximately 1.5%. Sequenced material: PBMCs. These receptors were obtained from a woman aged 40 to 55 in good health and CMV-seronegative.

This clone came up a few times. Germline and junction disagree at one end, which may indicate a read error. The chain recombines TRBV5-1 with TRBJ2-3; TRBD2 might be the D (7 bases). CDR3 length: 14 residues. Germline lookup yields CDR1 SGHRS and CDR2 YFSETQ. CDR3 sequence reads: CVSSLRGAWDTQYF. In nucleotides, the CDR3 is TGCGTCAGCAGCCTACGGGGGGCATGGGATACGCAGTATTTT.

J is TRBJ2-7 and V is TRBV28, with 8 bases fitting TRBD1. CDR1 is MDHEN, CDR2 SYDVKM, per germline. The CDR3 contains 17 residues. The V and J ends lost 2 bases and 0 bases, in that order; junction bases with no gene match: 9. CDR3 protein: CASSLAQTGGRSYEQYF. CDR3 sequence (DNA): TGTGCCAGCAGTTTAGCTCAAACAGGGGGACGCTCCTACGAGCAGTACTTC.